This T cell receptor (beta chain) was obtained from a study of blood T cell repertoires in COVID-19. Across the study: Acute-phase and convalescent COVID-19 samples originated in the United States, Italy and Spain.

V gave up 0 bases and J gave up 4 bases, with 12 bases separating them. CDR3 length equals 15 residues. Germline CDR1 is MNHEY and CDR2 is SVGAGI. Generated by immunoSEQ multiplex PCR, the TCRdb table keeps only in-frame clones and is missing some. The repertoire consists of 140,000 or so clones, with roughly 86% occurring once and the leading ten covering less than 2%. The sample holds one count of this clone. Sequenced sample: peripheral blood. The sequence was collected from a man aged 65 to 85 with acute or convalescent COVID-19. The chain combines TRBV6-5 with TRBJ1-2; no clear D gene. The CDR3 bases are TGTGCCAGCAGTTACTCTAGCCAGCCACTCTATGGCTACACCTTC. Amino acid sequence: CASSYSSQPLYGYTF.